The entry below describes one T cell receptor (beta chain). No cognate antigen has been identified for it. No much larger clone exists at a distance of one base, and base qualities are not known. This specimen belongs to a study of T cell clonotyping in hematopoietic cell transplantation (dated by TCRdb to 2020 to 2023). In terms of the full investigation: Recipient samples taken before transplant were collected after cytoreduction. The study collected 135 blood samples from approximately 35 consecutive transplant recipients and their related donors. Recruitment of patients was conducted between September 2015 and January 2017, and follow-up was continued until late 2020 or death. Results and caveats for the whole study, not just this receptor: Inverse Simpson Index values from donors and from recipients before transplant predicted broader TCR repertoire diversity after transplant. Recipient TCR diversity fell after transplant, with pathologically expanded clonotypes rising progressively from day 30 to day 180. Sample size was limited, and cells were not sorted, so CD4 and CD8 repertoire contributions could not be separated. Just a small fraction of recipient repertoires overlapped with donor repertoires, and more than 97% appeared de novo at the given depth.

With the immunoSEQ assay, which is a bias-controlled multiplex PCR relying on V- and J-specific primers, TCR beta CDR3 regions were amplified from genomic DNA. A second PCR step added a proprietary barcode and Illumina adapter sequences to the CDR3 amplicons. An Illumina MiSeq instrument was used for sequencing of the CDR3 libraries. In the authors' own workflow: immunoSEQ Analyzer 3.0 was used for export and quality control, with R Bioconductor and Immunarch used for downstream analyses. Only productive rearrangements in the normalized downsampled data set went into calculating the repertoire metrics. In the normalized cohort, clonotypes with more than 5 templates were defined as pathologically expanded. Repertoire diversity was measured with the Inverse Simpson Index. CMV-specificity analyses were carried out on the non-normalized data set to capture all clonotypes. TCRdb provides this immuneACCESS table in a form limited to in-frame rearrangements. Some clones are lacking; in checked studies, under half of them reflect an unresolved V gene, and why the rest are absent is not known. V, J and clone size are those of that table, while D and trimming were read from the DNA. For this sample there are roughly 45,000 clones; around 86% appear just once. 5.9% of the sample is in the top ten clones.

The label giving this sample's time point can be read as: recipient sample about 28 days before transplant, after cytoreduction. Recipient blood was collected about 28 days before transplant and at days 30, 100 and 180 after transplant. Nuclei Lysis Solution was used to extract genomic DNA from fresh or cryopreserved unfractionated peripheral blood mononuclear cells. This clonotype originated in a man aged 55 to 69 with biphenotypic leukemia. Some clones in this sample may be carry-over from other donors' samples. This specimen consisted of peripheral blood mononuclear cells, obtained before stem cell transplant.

The CDR3 reads as follows: CASSSTGDYGYTF. The DNA sequence reads TGTGCCAGCAGCTCCACAGGGGACTATGGCTACACCTTC. This chain is built from TRBV7-2 and TRBJ1-2, with 7 central nucleotides matching TRBD1. The CDR3 spans 13 residues, from the cysteine through the phenylalanine. Here the CDR3 DNA is all that survives: 39 bases in frame from base 1. CDR1 and CDR2 are drawn from the germline V gene: SGHTA, FQGNSA. Trimming leaves V shorter by 4 bases and J shorter by 3 bases, with the junction holding 2 bases beyond the gene matches.